The source of this T cell receptor beta chain is a study of metastatic and nonmetastatic thyroid tumors. General study points: Significantly higher TCR beta diversity was reportedly seen in malignant thyroid tumors than benign nodules, in blood and tumor.

This CDR3 region has 13 residues. V gave up 5 bases and J gave up 12 bases; unmatched junction bases: 12. To note about this clone: Its antigen is as yet unknown.

Every patient underwent thyroid surgery untreated. TCRdb re-analyzed the PCR reads using MiXCR. The repertoire holds 60,000 to 75,000 clones, with just over 4% as singletons. This clonotype was sampled from a female donor with papillary thyroid cancer or a benign thyroid nodule (not recorded which). Some clones in this sample may be carry-over from other donors' samples. Sequencing was performed on blood. The J gene is TRBJ1-2, the V gene TRBV12-3 or TRBV12-4; TRBD1 agrees at 7 bases. CDR3 bases: TGTGCCAGCAGTGTAAACAGGGGCTATGTCCACACCTTC. Protein product: CASSVNRGYVHTF.